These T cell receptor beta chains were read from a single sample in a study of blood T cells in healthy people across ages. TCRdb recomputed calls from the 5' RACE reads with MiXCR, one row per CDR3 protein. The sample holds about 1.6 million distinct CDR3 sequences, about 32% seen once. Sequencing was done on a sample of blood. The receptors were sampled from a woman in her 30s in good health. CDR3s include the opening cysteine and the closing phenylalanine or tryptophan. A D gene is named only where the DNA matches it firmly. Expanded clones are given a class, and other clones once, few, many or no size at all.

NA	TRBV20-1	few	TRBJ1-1	CSARDNGGTEAFF	TGCAGTGCTAGAGATAATGGGGGGACTGAAGCTTTCTTT
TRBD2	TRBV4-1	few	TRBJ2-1	CASSQPLAGTSYNEQFF	TGCGCCAGCAGCCAGCCTCTAGCGGGGACCTCCTACAATGAGCAGTTCTTC
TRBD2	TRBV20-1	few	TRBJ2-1	CSPRNSGRASEQFF	TGCAGTCCCAGGAATAGCGGGAGGGCGAGTGAGCAGTTCTTC
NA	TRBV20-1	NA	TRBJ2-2	CSASREAGELFF	TGCAGTGCTAGCAGAGAGGCCGGGGAGCTGTTTTTT
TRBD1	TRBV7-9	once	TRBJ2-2	CASSPPGQTNTGELFF	TGTGCCAGCAGCCCCCCGGGACAGACGAACACCGGGGAGCTGTTTTTT
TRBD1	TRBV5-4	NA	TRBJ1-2	CASNSGRDRGFNGYTF	TGTGCCAGCAACTCCGGCCGGGACAGGGGGTTTAATGGCTACACCTTC
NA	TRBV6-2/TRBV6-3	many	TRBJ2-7	CASSDQDGKQYF	TGTGCCAGCAGTGACCAGGACGGGAAGCAGTACTTC
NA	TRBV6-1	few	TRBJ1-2	CASSEGSRAGYTF	TGTGCCAGCAGTGAAGGTTCACGAGCTGGCTACACCTTC
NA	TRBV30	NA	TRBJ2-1	CASAGGARYNEQFF	TGTGCCTCCGCCGGGGGAGCGAGGTACAATGAGCAGTTCTTC
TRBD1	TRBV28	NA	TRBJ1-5	CASSEGQGAMGNQPQHF	TGTGCCAGCAGTGAGGGACAGGGGGCGATGGGCAATCAGCCCCAGCATTTT
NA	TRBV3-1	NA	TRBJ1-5	CASSPGWYQPQHF	TGTGCCAGCAGTCCCGGGTGGTATCAGCCCCAGCATTTT
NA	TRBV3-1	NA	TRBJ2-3	CASSQGTLISADTQYF	TGTGCCAGCAGCCAAGGGACTCTTATTAGCGCAGATACGCAGTATTTT
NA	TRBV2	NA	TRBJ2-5	CASSPRTSGVTQYF	TGTGCCAGCAGCCCCAGGACCTCTGGGGTGACCCAGTACTTC
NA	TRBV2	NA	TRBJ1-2	CASTPEGSSNYGYTF	TGTGCCAGCACCCCCGAGGGCAGCTCTAACTATGGCTACACCTTC
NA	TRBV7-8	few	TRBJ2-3	CASSFGALDTQYF	TGTGCCAGCAGCTTCGGAGCCCTGGATACGCAGTATTTT
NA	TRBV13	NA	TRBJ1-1	CASGYDRSTEAFF	TGTGCCAGCGGCTACGACAGGAGTACTGAAGCTTTCTTT
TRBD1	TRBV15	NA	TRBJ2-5	CATSRDRGQGRREQYF	TGTGCCACCAGCAGAGATCGGGGACAGGGGCGTCGGGAGCAGTACTTC
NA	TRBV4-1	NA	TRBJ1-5	CASSQGQTDQPQHF	TGCGCCAGCAGCCAAGGACAAACCGATCAGCCCCAGCATTTT
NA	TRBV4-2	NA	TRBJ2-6	CASSQETSRGANVLTF	TGTGCCAGCAGCCAAGAGACCTCTCGGGGGGCCAACGTCCTGACTTTC
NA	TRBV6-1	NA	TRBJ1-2	CASRAPGPSDSNYGYTF	TGTGCCAGCAGAGCACCGGGACCTTCGGATTCCAACTATGGCTACACCTTC
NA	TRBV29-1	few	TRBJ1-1	CSVEGLDEAFF	TGCAGCGTTGAGGGTTTGGATGAAGCTTTCTTT
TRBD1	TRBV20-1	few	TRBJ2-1	CSASLTGSPYNEQFF	TGCAGTGCTAGCTTGACAGGGAGTCCCTACAATGAGCAGTTCTTC
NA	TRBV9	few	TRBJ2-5	CASSVGSDSRETQYF	TGTGCCAGCAGCGTAGGCTCGGACTCTAGGGAGACCCAGTACTTC
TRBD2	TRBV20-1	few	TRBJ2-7	CSARDESLAGIHEQYF	TGCAGTGCTAGAGATGAATCACTAGCGGGGATTCACGAGCAGTACTTC